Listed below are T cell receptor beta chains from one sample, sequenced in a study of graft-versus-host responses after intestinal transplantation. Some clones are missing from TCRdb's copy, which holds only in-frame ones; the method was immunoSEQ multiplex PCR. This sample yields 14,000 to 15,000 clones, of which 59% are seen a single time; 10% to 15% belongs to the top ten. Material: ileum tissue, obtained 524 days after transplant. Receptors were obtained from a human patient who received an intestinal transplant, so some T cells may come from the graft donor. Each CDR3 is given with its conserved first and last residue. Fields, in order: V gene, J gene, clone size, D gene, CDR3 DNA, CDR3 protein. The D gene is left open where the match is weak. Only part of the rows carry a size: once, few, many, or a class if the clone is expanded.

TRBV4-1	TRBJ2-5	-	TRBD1	TGCGCCAGCAGCCAGCCGGGGACAGCGCAAGAGACCCAGTACTTC	CASSQPGTAQETQYF
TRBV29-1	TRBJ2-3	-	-	TGCAGCGTCGACAGGTTCACAGATACGCAGTATTTT	CSVDRFTDTQYF
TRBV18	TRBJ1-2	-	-	TGTGCCAGCTCCACAGGGAACTATGGCTACACCTTC	CASSTGNYGYTF
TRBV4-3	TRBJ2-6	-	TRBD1	TGCGCCAGCAGCCAAGAACAGGGGACTGGGGCCAACGTCCTGACTTTC	CASSQEQGTGANVLTF
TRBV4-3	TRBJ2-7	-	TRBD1	TGCGCCAGCAGCCAAGCAGGGGGCGAGCAGTACTTC	CASSQAGGEQYF
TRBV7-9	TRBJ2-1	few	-	TGTGCCAGCAACCGAGGGAATGAGCAGTTCTTC	CASNRGNEQFF
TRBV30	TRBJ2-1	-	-	TGTGCCTGGAGACCTAGGGGGGGGAGCTCCTACAATGAGCAGTTCTTC	CAWRPRGGSSYNEQFF
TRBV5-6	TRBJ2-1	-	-	TGTGCCAGCAGCTTCCTAGCTACCCATGAGCAGTTCTTC	CASSFLATHEQFF
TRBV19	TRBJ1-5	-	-	TGTGCCAGTAGTATTCAGACGGACTTCAATCAGCCCCAGCATTTT	CASSIQTDFNQPQHF
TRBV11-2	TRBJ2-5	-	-	TGTGCCAGCAGCTACACAGTGGGAGAGACCCAGTACTTC	CASSYTVGETQYF
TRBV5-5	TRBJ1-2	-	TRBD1	TGTGCCAGCACTTTTCCGGGACAGGGAAAGGATGGCTACACCTTC	CASTFPGQGKDGYTF
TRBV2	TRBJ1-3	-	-	TGTGCCAGCAACGAGGGGGTATACCGCTCTGGAAACACCATATATTTT	CASNEGVYRSGNTIYF
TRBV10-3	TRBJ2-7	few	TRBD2	TGTGCCATCAGTAGAGGGACTAGGAGCGACGAGCAGTACTTC	CAISRGTRSDEQYF
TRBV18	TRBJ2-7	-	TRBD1	TGTGCCAGCTCACCGACAGGGAATCCCTCCTACGAGCAGTACTTC	CASSPTGNPSYEQYF
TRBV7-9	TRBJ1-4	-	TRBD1	TGTGCCAGCAGCTTAACCGGGACAGGATCCAATGAAAAACTGTTTTTT	CASSLTGTGSNEKLFF
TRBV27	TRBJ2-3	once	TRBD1	TGTGCCAGCAGCCCCGGACAGGGCACAGATACGCAGTATTTT	CASSPGQGTDTQYF
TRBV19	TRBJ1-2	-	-	TGTGCCAGTGCCAGGGTAGGCTATGGCTACACCTTC	CASARVGYGYTF
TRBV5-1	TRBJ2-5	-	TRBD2	TGCGCCAGCAGCAAGATAGCGGGGAACCAAGAGACCCAGTACTTC	CASSKIAGNQETQYF
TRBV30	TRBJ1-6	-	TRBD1	TGTGCCTGGAGAGTCGGACAGGGGAATTCACCCCTCCACTTT	CAWRVGQGNSPLHF
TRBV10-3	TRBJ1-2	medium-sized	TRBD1	TGTGCCATCAGTGAGTGGGGACAGGCCACCGACTATGGCTACACCTTC	CAISEWGQATDYGYTF
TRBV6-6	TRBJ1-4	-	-	TGTGCCAGCAGTTATGACATCCCTAATGAAAAACTGTTTTTT	CASSYDIPNEKLFF
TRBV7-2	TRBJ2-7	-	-	TGTGCCAGCAGCTTAGGAGTCGGGGAAGATCGATACGAGCAGTACTTC	CASSLGVGEDRYEQYF
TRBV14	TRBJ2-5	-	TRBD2	TGTGCCAGCAGCCAAGACACTAGCGGATCCCAAGAGACCCAGTACTTC	CASSQDTSGSQETQYF
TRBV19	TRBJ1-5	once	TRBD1	TGTGCCAGTAGTGCGGGGACAGTTAATCAGCCCCAGCATTTT	CASSAGTVNQPQHF
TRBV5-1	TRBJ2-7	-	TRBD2	TGCGCCAGCAGCCGGACTAGCGGGGGCTCCGCCTACGAGCAGTACTTC	CASSRTSGGSAYEQYF
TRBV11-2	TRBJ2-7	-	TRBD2	TGTGCCAGCAGCTTAGACCGCGGGGGGGCCCACGAGCAGTACTTC	CASSLDRGGAHEQYF
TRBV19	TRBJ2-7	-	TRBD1	TGTGCCAGCGGGACAGGGGTAGAGCAGTACTTC	CASGTGVEQYF
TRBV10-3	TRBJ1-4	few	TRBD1	TGTGCCATCAGTGGACAGGGCTACGGGGAAAAACTGTTTTTT	CAISGQGYGEKLFF
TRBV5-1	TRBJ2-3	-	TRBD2	TGCGCCAGCAGCATTAGCGGGGGGGATACAGATACGCAGTATTTT	CASSISGGDTDTQYF
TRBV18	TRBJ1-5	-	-	TGTGCCAGCTCACCGACGAACCAGGGAATGGGAGGCCAGCCCCAGCATTTT	CASSPTNQGMGGQPQHF
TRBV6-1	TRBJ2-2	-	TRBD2	TGTGCCAGCAGGAAGACTAGCGGGGGGACCGGGGAGCTGTTTTTT	CASRKTSGGTGELFF
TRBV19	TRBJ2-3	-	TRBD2	TGTGCCAGTAGTATTGGACTAGCGGGGGGGCCAGCAGATACGCAGTATTTT	CASSIGLAGGPADTQYF
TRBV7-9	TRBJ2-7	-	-	TGTGCCAGCAGCACGCCAGGGAACGAGCAGTACTTC	CASSTPGNEQYF
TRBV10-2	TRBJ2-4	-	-	TGCGCCAGCAGTGAGTCTCCAGGGGAAAACATTCAGTACTTC	CASSESPGENIQYF
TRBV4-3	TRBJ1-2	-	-	TGCGCCAGCAGCCAAGGACAGGACAGCCCCTATGGCTACACCTTC	CASSQGQDSPYGYTF
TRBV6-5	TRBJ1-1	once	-	TGTGCCAGCAGTTACGATCGGAGTAACACTGAAGCTTTCTTT	CASSYDRSNTEAFF
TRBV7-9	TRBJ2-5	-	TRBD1	TGTGCCAGCAGCAGAACGGGACAGGGTCAGGAGACCCAGTACTTC	CASSRTGQGQETQYF
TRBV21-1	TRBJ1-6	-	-	TGTGCCAGCAAGGAACCTACCGGGAAGTATAATTCACCCCTCCACTTT	CASKEPTGKYNSPLHF
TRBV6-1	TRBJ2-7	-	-	TGTGCCAGCAGCCTTAACTACGAGCAGTACTTC	CASSLNYEQYF
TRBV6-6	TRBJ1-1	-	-	TGTGCCAGCAGGAAGGGGGTGAACACTGAAGCTTTCTTT	CASRKGVNTEAFF
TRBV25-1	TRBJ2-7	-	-	TGTGCCAGCAGTGACAGGGCCTACGAGCAGTACTTC	CASSDRAYEQYF
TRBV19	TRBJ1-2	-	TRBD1	TGTGCCAGCAGTGCTTATGGACAGGGAGGGAGCTATGGCTACACCTTC	CASSAYGQGGSYGYTF
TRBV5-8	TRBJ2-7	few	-	TGTGCCAGCAGCTTGTACAGGGAGCACGAGCAGTACTTC	CASSLYREHEQYF
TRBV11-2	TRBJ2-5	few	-	TGTGCCAGCAGCTTTAATACAGGGCAGGAGGTGGAGACCCAGTACTTC	CASSFNTGQEVETQYF
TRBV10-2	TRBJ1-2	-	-	TGCGCCACCGCCCCGGCTACGGGAGACTATGGCTACACCTTC	CATAPATGDYGYTF
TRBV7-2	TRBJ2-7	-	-	TGTGCCAGCAGCTTATTGGGCACTACAGGGAGCTCCTACGAGCAGTACTTC	CASSLLGTTGSSYEQYF
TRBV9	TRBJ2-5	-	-	TGTGCCAGCAGCGTAGTTGGGTGGGGAGGATCAGAGACCCAGTACTTC	CASSVVGWGGSETQYF
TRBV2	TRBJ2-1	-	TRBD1	TGTGCCAGCAGTCGCAGCCGGACAGGGGCAGATGAGCAGTTCTTC	CASSRSRTGADEQFF
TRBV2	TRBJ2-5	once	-	TGTGCCAGCAGTGAAGGCAGGCAAGAGACCCAGTACTTC	CASSEGRQETQYF
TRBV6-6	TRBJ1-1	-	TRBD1	TGTGCCAGCAGTTACGGGACAGGGGGCTTGAACACTGAAGCTTTCTTT	CASSYGTGGLNTEAFF
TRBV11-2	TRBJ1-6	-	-	TGTGCCAGCAGCTTAGAAAGGGGGTCCAGCTCCTATAATTCACCCCTCCACTTT	CASSLERGSSSYNSPLHF
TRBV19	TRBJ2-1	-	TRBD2	TGTGCCAGTAGTATGGGGCTAGCGGGGGGGCCTGTTGGAGATGAGCAGTTCTTC	CASSMGLAGGPVGDEQFF
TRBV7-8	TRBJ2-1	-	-	TGTGCCAGCAGCCCAGAGCGGGTTGGAACGTTCTATGAGCAGTTCTTC	CASSPERVGTFYEQFF
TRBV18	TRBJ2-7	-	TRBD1	TGTGCCAGCTCACCCTGGGACAGGGGGTCCGAGCAGTACTTC	CASSPWDRGSEQYF
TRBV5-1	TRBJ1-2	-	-	TGCGCCAGCAGCTCCGACTTCTATGGCTACACCTTC	CASSSDFYGYTF
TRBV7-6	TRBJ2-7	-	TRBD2	TGTGCCAGCAGCTTAGCCCGGGACGGGAGGAGTCCCGAGCAGTACTTC	CASSLARDGRSPEQYF
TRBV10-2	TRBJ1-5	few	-	TGCGCCAGCACGGGGGGACAAACTTATCAGCCCCAGCATTTT	CASTGGQTYQPQHF